Listed below are T cell receptor beta chains from one sample, sequenced in a study of blood T cell repertoires in COVID-19. Clones were sequenced by immunoSEQ multiplex PCR, and TCRdb holds only the in-frame ones, with some missing. The table records a few hundred thousand clones, roughly 87% of them present only once. Sequencing used PBMCs or T cells enriched from blood (not recorded which). The receptors come from a woman younger than 45 who had recovered from COVID-19. Both conserved end residues are part of each CDR3. The D gene is left open where the match is weak. Size values are once, few and many counts, or a class for expanded clones, and some rows have none.

size | J | D | V | DNA | CDR3
. | TRBJ1-4 | . | TRBV29-1 | TGCAGCGTACCCGCTCGGGGAGATGAAAAACTGTTTTTT | CSVPARGDEKLFF
once | TRBJ1-1 | . | TRBV3-1/TRBV3-2 | TGTGCCAGCAGCCGTACCCCAGGGGTGGGAACTGAAGCTTTCTTT | CASSRTPGVGTEAFF
. | TRBJ1-1 | TRBD1 | TRBV28 | TGTGCCTGGGGGACAGGGACAAACACTGAAGCTTTCTTT | CAWGTGTNTEAFF
once | TRBJ1-1 | TRBD1 | TRBV6-6 | TGTGCCAGCCAGGGGGGCCGCGACACTGAAGCTTTCTTT | CASQGGRDTEAFF
. | TRBJ1-2 | . | TRBV6-1 | TGTGCCAGCAGTGAAGGCGGTGGCTACACCTTC | CASSEGGGYTF
once | TRBJ1-5 | . | TRBV28 | TGTGCCAGCAGTTTCCCAGGGTATAGCAATCAGCCCCAGCATTTT | CASSFPGYSNQPQHF
. | TRBJ1-2 | . | TRBV21-1 | TGTGCCAGCAGCAAAGGGCACTTAGGCAGGGGGCCGTACTATGGCTACACCTTC | CASSKGHLGRGPYYGYTF
. | TRBJ2-4 | TRBD1 | TRBV13 | TGTGCCAGCAGCAAGGGACAGCTCAAAAACATTCAGTACTTC | CASSKGQLKNIQYF
. | TRBJ1-6 | TRBD1 | TRBV6-5 | TGTGCCAGCAGGCCGGGACAGGGCACTACGTCACCCCTCCACTTT | CASRPGQGTTSPLHF
. | TRBJ1-2 | . | TRBV2 | TGTGCCATAACCTCAGGAGGCTATGGCTACACCTTC | CAITSGGYGYTF
. | TRBJ2-2 | TRBD2 | TRBV6-1 | TGTGCCAGCAGGGGGACTAGCGTCACCGGGGAGCTGTTTTTT | CASRGTSVTGELFF
. | TRBJ1-6 | TRBD1 | TRBV2 | TGTGCCAGCAGTGCTCCGGACAGGGGGCAATCACCCCTCCACTTT | CASSAPDRGQSPLHF
. | TRBJ2-7 | . | TRBV7-9 | TGTGCCAGCAGCCCGGGGAACGGCGAGCAGTACTTC | CASSPGNGEQYF
. | TRBJ1-2 | TRBD1 | TRBV18 | TGTGCCAGCTCACCGGGACAGGGGAACTATGGCTACACCTTC | CASSPGQGNYGYTF
. | TRBJ2-3 | TRBD2 | TRBV9 | TGTGCCAGCAGCTTAATGGGATTCGGGACTAGCGGGAGCACAGATACGCAGTATTTT | CASSLMGFGTSGSTDTQYF
. | TRBJ1-1 | TRBD1 | TRBV6-5 | TGTGCCAGCAGTTACGGGACAGGGGCTAATGAAGCTTTCTTT | CASSYGTGANEAFF
. | TRBJ1-1 | . | TRBV2 | TGTGCCAGCAGCCTACAGGGCGAGGGAACTGAAGCTTTCTTT | CASSLQGEGTEAFF
. | TRBJ2-2 | . | TRBV5-4 | TGTGCCAGCAGCCCGGAACTGTGGCAGGGGGGCACCGGGGAGCTGTTTTTT | CASSPELWQGGTGELFF
. | TRBJ1-6 | . | TRBV18 | TGTGCCAGCTCACCGGGACACAACTATAATTCACCCCTCCACTTT | CASSPGHNYNSPLHF
. | TRBJ1-5 | TRBD1 | TRBV2 | TGTGCCAGCAGTGCCAGGGGACAGGGAAACCAGCCCCAGCATTTT | CASSARGQGNQPQHF
. | TRBJ1-5 | . | TRBV12-5 | TGTGCTAGTGGTTTAGGGGGTTTCAATCAGCCCCAGCATTTT | CASGLGGFNQPQHF
. | TRBJ2-3 | . | TRBV3-1/TRBV3-2 | TGTGCCAGCAGCGCGCGGACCCACGGGGCAGATACGCAGTATTTT | CASSARTHGADTQYF
. | TRBJ1-5 | . | TRBV5-6 | TGTGCCAGCAGCCCCGATAGGGGTCAGCCCCAGCATTTT | CASSPDRGQPQHF
. | TRBJ2-3 | . | TRBV7-9 | TGTGCCAGCAGCGCAACCGCTCCTACCTCCACAGATACGCAGTATTTT | CASSATAPTSTDTQYF
. | TRBJ1-3 | TRBD1 | TRBV5-4 | TGTGCCAGCAGCTTGCAGGGGGTGGGAAACACCATATATTTT | CASSLQGVGNTIYF
. | TRBJ1-5 | . | TRBV10-2 | TGCGCCAGCAGTGAGGAGGAGTATAGCAATCAGCCCCAGCATTTT | CASSEEEYSNQPQHF
. | TRBJ2-7 | TRBD2 | TRBV28 | TGTGCCAGCAGTTTATGGGGACTAGCGGCCTACGAGCAGTACTTC | CASSLWGLAAYEQYF
. | TRBJ1-1 | . | TRBV9 | TGTGCCAGCAGCGTAGGCCCCCAGATTCAGGAGAACACTGAAGCTTTCTTT | CASSVGPQIQENTEAFF
. | TRBJ1-5 | . | TRBV30 | TGTGCCTGGGGGCCGCCGGGACACAACAATCAGCCCCAGCATTTT | CAWGPPGHNNQPQHF
. | TRBJ2-7 | . | TRBV30 | TGTGCCTGGAGGGACACTATCTCCTACGAGCAGTACTTC | CAWRDTISYEQYF
. | TRBJ1-5 | . | TRBV6-5 | TGTGCCAGCAGTTATGGAGGACTTAATCAGCCCCAGCATTTT | CASSYGGLNQPQHF
. | TRBJ2-5 | . | TRBV6-7 | TGTGCCAGCAGTTACCCGAAGTGGTTTCGGGAGACCCAGTACTTC | CASSYPKWFRETQYF
. | TRBJ2-3 | TRBD1 | TRBV4-3 | TGCGCCAGCAGCCAAGTCGTTCAGGGGGCCTACGGCACAAGCACAGATACGCAGTATTTT | CASSQVVQGAYGTSTDTQYF
. | TRBJ1-5 | . | TRBV3-1/TRBV3-2 | TGTGCCAGCAGCCAATACGGGTCGCGGGGCAATCAGCCCCAGCATTTT | CASSQYGSRGNQPQHF
. | TRBJ1-1 | TRBD1 | TRBV2 | TGTGCCAGCAGTCTGGACAGGGGGCGTAGCACTGAAGCTTTCTTT | CASSLDRGRSTEAFF
. | TRBJ2-7 | . | TRBV18 | TGTGCCAGCTCACCCAATCTAGGGGTGAGCTCCTACGAGCAGTACTTC | CASSPNLGVSSYEQYF
. | TRBJ2-7 | TRBD1 | TRBV6-5 | TGTGCCAGCAGGGCACCGGGACAGGGACCCTACGAGCAGTACTTC | CASRAPGQGPYEQYF
. | TRBJ2-7 | . | TRBV28 | TGTGCCAGCAGTTTAGTCCTGCTAGAGCAGTACTTC | CASSLVLLEQYF
. | TRBJ1-4 | . | TRBV3-1/TRBV3-2 | TGTGCCAGCAGCCCTCCAGGCTTCCTTAATGAAAAACTGTTTTTT | CASSPPGFLNEKLFF
. | TRBJ2-1 | . | TRBV13 | TGTGCCAGCAGCTTACGGGGTCCCGATGAGCAGTTCTTC | CASSLRGPDEQFF
. | TRBJ2-3 | . | TRBV3-1/TRBV3-2 | TGTGCCAGCAGCCATCGGGGAACAGATACGCAGTATTTT | CASSHRGTDTQYF
. | TRBJ2-3 | . | TRBV30 | TGTGCCTGGAGTGTACTCGGGGAATGGGCAGATACGCAGTATTTT | CAWSVLGEWADTQYF
. | TRBJ1-4 | TRBD1 | TRBV11-2 | TGTGCCAGCAGCCCCGGGACAGGGAGAGAAAAACTGTTTTTT | CASSPGTGREKLFF
. | TRBJ2-3 | TRBD2 | TRBV3-1/TRBV3-2 | TGTGCCAGCAGCCAATTCTCTAGCGGGGATGCAGATACGCAGTATTTT | CASSQFSSGDADTQYF
. | TRBJ2-1 | TRBD1 | TRBV3-1/TRBV3-2 | TGTGCCAGCAGCCAAGAACACAGGGGAGTCTACAATGAGCAGTTCTTC | CASSQEHRGVYNEQFF
. | TRBJ2-1 | . | TRBV5-5 | TGTGCCAGCAGCTTTAACAGGTACTCCTACAATGAGCAGTTCTTC | CASSFNRYSYNEQFF
. | TRBJ1-3 | . | TRBV3-1/TRBV3-2 | TGTGCCAGCAGCCAAGAGGGGCCTGGGGGAAACACCATATATTTT | CASSQEGPGGNTIYF
once | TRBJ2-2 | . | TRBV15 | TGTGCCACCAGCTCCAAAAACACCGGGGAGCTGTTTTTT | CATSSKNTGELFF
. | TRBJ2-1 | . | TRBV7-2 | TGTGCCAGCAGCCCCTCTGCGAGCTCCTACAATGAGCAGTTCTTC | CASSPSASSYNEQFF
. | TRBJ2-1 | TRBD1 | TRBV5-1 | TGCGCCAGCAGCTTGGATGGGGACAGGGCCGATGAGCAGTTCTTC | CASSLDGDRADEQFF